Reported below is one T cell receptor beta chain. This sample is part of a study of blood T cell repertoires in COVID-19. Study summary: Acute-phase and convalescent COVID-19 samples originated in the United States, Italy and Spain. PBMCs, B-cell-depleted T cells, or T cells provided the cDNA or gDNA that made up the material.

This CDR3 has 12 amino acids. The germline V gene encodes CDR1 ENHRY and CDR2 SYGVKD. Trimming removed 4 bases at V and 9 bases at J, with 10 bases between. In the original analysis: Estimates of nucleated cell counts were drawn from the amplification of reference gene primers. Clones were read by immunoSEQ multiplex PCR, and TCRdb kept only the in-frame ones, dropping some. That table is the source of V, J and clone size, and D and trimming were worked out from the DNA. Of some 260,000 clones in the sample, approximately 90% were seen once. Seattle patients were enrolled while actively infected and followed longitudinally.

The sequence was obtained from a woman aged 25 to 39 with COVID-19, enrolled during active disease. V and J are TRBV10-3 and TRBJ2-1, with D perhaps matching TRBD1 (6 bases). Specimen: peripheral blood. CDR3 region: CAISVGGSEQFF. The CDR3, as DNA: TGTGCCATCAGTGTTGGGGGCAGTGAGCAGTTCTTC.